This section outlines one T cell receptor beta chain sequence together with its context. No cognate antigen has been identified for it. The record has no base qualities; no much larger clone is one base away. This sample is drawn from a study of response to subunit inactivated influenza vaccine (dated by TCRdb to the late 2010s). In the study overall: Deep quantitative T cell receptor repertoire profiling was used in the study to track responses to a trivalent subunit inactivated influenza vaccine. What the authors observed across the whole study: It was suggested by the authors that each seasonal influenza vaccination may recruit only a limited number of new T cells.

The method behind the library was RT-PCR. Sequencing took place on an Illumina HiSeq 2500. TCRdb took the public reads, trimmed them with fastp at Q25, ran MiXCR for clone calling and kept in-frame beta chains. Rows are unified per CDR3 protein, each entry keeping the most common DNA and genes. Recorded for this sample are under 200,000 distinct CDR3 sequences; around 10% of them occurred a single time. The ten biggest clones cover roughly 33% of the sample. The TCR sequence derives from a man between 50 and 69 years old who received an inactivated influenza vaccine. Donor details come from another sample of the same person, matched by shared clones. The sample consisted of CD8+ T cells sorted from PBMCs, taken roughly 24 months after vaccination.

This receptor has the CDR3 CASSGTSGSRGYEQYF. The DNA reads as follows: TGCGCCAGCTCCGGGACTAGCGGGAGTAGGGGGTACGAGCAGTACTTC. The sequence links TRBV5-1 to TRBJ2-7, with 14 middle bases fitting TRBD2. V is cut back by 7 bases and J by 4 bases, with 10 bases in the junction unmatched. Counted from cysteine to phenylalanine, this CDR3 has 16 amino acids. Only the CDR3 DNA is retained, 48 bases long and in frame from the first base. The germline V gene yields SGHRS for CDR1 and YFSETQ for CDR2. Reference TRBV5-1 and TRBJ2-7 genes cover what lies past the CDR3, so the full variable domain is KAGVTQTPRYLIKTRGQQVTLSCSPISGHRSVSWYQQTPGQGLQFLFEYFSETQRNKGNFPGRFSGRQFSNSRSEMNVSTLELGDSALYLCASSGTSGSRGYEQYFGPGTRLTVT.